These 20 T cell receptor beta chains were all obtained from the same sample, sequenced in a study of spatial heterogeneity in lung cancer. Study-level findings and limits: The number of expanded tumor alpha and beta chains correlated with mutation number.

Their antigens are not known. A single record per CDR3 protein comes from TCRdb applying MiXCR to the 5' RACE reads. Found here are around 5,000 distinct CDR3 sequences, under 20% of them singletons; the top ten hold 11%. Time point given: sample taken at primary tumor resection. This material consisted of lung tumor tissue, taken at surgery. These receptors came from a male donor with early-stage non-small cell lung cancer.

With respect to this clonotype: Lacking the conserved final phenylalanine or tryptophan, this CDR3 likely reflects a read error. Because the CDR3's place on the DNA is in doubt, the DNA is left out and the CDR3 is given as listed by TCRdb. The chain employs TRBV3-1 and TRBJ2-3; TRBD1 is the table's D call and was not checked against the DNA. The CDR3 is 15 amino acids long, termini counted. Per germline, CDR1 LGHDT and CDR2 YNNKEL (reference sequence). The chain's CDR3 is CASSQGSNTGRDPVV.

V and J are TRBV20-1 and TRBJ2-3, with D hard to call. The CDR3 totals 15 residues. Germline CDR1 reads DFQATT; CDR2 reads SNEGSKA (reference sequence). V lost 1 base, J lost 4 bases, and 15 bases lay in between. The CDR3: CSARGSRTDSDTQYF. CDR3 nucleotides: TGCAGTGCTAGAGGATCGCGGACCGACTCAGATACGCAGTATTTT.

By frequency in the sample, this clonotype is medium-sized. The chain combines TRBV29-1 with TRBJ2-7; D possibly corresponds to TRBD1 (6 bases). Between the trimmed V and J ends, which lost 3 bases and 6 bases, there was a span of 9 bases. This CDR3 contains 11 residues. The V gene's germline CDR1 is SQVTM and CDR2 ANQGSEA. The DNA of the CDR3 is TGCAGCGTTGACTCAGGGGCCGAGCAGTACTTC. This sequence encodes CSVDSGAEQYF.

This clonotype ranks as medium-sized. This chain joins TRBV27 and TRBJ2-7, with a possible D match to TRBD2 (8 bases). Deletions cut 5 bases from V and 5 bases from J, with 25 bases between. Germline V CDR1 and CDR2: MNHEY, SMNVEV (reference sequence). CDR3 size: 17 residues. The chain's CDR3 is CASSQDRFKRGFNEQYF. The CDR3 DNA reads as TGTGCCAGCAGTCAGGACAGGTTTAAGCGGGGGTTCAACGAGCAGTACTTC.

This clonotype has a handful of counts. The rearrangement uses TRBV6-1 and TRBJ1-2; perhaps TRBD1 as D (5 bases). Germline loops: CDR1 MNHNS, CDR2 SASEGT. CDR3 length equals 15 residues. Trimming took off 6 bases at V and 4 bases at J, with 18 bases between the two ends. CDR3 sequence reads: CASSLQAGSGYGYTF. In nucleotides, the CDR3 is TGTGCCAGCAGCCTACAGGCTGGAAGTGGCTATGGCTACACCTTC.

The J gene is TRBJ2-3, the V gene TRBV12-3 or TRBV12-4; D not resolved. The CDR3 contains 13 residues. V gave up 3 bases and J gave up 6 bases, with 10 bases separating them. The CDR3 DNA reads as TGTGCCAGCAGTTTGACCCCGCTGGATACGCAGTATTTT. Its protein product is CASSLTPLDTQYF.

This clonotype is judged medium-sized. The rearrangement uses TRBV7-9 and TRBJ2-7; 7 nucleotides align to TRBD1. This CDR3 has 14 amino acids. The germline CDR1 and CDR2 sequences are SEHNR and FQNEAQ (reference sequence). V gave up 4 bases and J gave up 2 bases; unmatched junction bases: 5. CDR3 nucleotides: TGTGCCAGCAGCTCTCCGGGACAGCCCTACGAGCAGTACTTC. This translates into CASSSPGQPYEQYF.

This sequence joins TRBV7-2 and TRBJ1-1; D is ambiguous. The CDR3 extends over 14 amino acids. Germline CDR1 and CDR2: SGHTA and FQGNSA. The ends were cut back, 6 bases at V and 4 bases at J, with 15 bases in the middle. The CDR3 sequence: CASRQGPGVTEAFF. CDR3 DNA sequence: TGTGCCAGCAGACAAGGACCTGGGGTCACTGAAGCTTTCTTT. Looking up the rest from reference TRBV7-2 and TRBJ1-1 gives the full variable domain: GAGVSQSPSNKVTEKGKDVELRCDPISGHTALYWYRQSLGQGLEFLIYFQGNSAPDKSGLPSDRFSAERTGGSVSTLTIQRTQQEDSAVYLCASRQGPGVTEAFFGQGTRLTVV.

This clonotype was seen repeatedly, ten times or more. The genes are TRBV5-1 and TRBJ1-3, with D unresolved. Per the germline V gene, CDR1 is SGHRS and CDR2 is YFSETQ. Between the trimmed V and J ends, which lost 0 bases and 4 bases, there was a span of 8 bases. This CDR3 is 14 amino acids long. CDR3 sequence (DNA): TGCGCCAGCAGCTTGGAGCTAGTCGGAAACACCATATATTTT. Translation: CASSLELVGNTIYF. The whole variable domain, filled in from reference TRBV5-1 and TRBJ1-3, reads KAGVTQTPRYLIKTRGQQVTLSCSPISGHRSVSWYQQTPGQGLQFLFEYFSETQRNKGNFPGRFSGRQFSNSRSEMNVSTLELGDSALYLCASSLELVGNTIYFGEGSWLTVV.

By sample fraction, this clonotype is medium-sized. The V and J genes are TRBV10-3 and TRBJ1-3; a possible D gene is TRBD1 (6 bases). CDR1 is ENHRY and CDR2 is SYGVKD in the germline V gene. The CDR3 is 15 amino acids. The V and J ends lost 7 bases and 0 bases respectively, with 13 bases between them. The CDR3 here is CAIKRDTSSGNTIYF. The DNA for the CDR3 is TGTGCCATCAAACGGGACACATCCTCTGGAAACACCATATATTTT.

This clonotype is judged medium-sized. The CDR3: CASSFRGRTNEKLFF. Here the CDR3 DNA reads TGTGCCAGCAGCTTCAGGGGCAGAACTAATGAAAAACTGTTTTTT. This chain connects TRBV5-6 to TRBJ1-4; perhaps TRBD1 as D (6 bases). Trimming cost V 2 bases and J 1 base, with 9 bases left between them. From germline, CDR1 is SGHDT and CDR2 YYEEEE. CDR3 length: 15 residues.

As to this clonotype: This may be a read error: a much more frequent sequence differs by one nucleotide. The genes are TRBV20-1 and TRBJ1-5; D is ambiguous. V lost 2 bases to trimming and J lost 3 bases, with 11 bases between them. The CDR3 loop spans 14 amino acids. Germline V CDR1 and CDR2: DFQATT, SNEGSKA (reference sequence). The CDR3 DNA reads TGCAGTGCTAGAAAAGTAACTTACAATCAGCCCCAGCATTTT. Translation: CSARKVTYNQPQHF.

By frequency in the sample, this clonotype is medium-sized (0.01 to 0.1%). The chain uses TRBV4-3 and TRBJ1-2; maybe TRBD1 (5 bases). The CDR3 extends over 16 amino acids. Trimming pared 0 bases from V and 8 bases from J, leaving 19 bases between. Germline CDR1 and CDR2: LGHNA and YSLEER. DNA for the CDR3: TGCGCCAGCAGCCAAGATAGAGGGCAGGGCCCAGGCGGCTACACCTTC. Translation: CASSQDRGQGPGGYTF.

By sample share, this clonotype is medium-sized. The rearrangement uses TRBV7-6 and TRBJ2-5; the D is unclear. The CDR3 is 12 residues long. The V gene lost 0 bases and the J gene lost 5 bases, with 4 bases spanning the gap. Germline V CDR1 and CDR2: SGHVS, FNYEAQ. The CDR3 is CASSLADETQYF. DNA of the CDR3: TGTGCCAGCAGCTTAGCGGACGAGACCCAGTACTTC.

By share, this clonotype ranks as medium-sized. V and J are TRBV9 and TRBJ2-5; 13 bases are shared with TRBD2. The germline gives CDR1 SGDLS, CDR2 YYNGEE. The length of the CDR3 is 16 residues. V lost 3 bases, J lost 1 base, and 3 bases stayed unmatched. The CDR3: CASSALAGGVQETQYF. DNA for the CDR3: TGTGCCAGCAGCGCACTAGCGGGGGGGGTCCAAGAGACCCAGTACTTC.

This clonotype ranks as medium-sized. This chain links TRBV4-2 with TRBJ2-1, with 12 nucleotides matching TRBD2. With 0 bases clipped from V and 6 bases from J, the junction kept 3 bases outside the gene matches. The germline CDR1 and CDR2 sequences are LGHNA and YNFKEQ. The CDR3 has 16 residues. The CDR3 sequence is CASSQDSSGGANEQFF. As DNA, the CDR3 is TGTGCCAGCAGCCAAGATTCTAGCGGGGGGGCCAATGAGCAGTTCTTC.

V usage is TRBV6-2 or TRBV6-3 and J usage is TRBJ2-3; tentatively, D is TRBD1 (5 bases). With 6 bases removed from V and 3 bases from J, the gap between germline ends came to 16 bases. Germline V lookup: CDR1 MNHEY, CDR2 SVGEGT. CDR3 length: 15 residues. The CDR3 region has the DNA TGTGCCAGCAGCCCCCTGGGGCGGTCGACAGATACGCAGTATTTT. Translation: CASSPLGRSTDTQYF.

By proportion, this clonotype is medium-sized. This rearrangement joins TRBV29-1 to TRBJ2-6; D not resolved. Germline V gene data show CDR1 as SQVTM and CDR2 as ANQGSEA. V shed 3 bases and J shed 4 bases, with 7 bases lying between them. The CDR3 length is 13 residues. CDR3 DNA: TGCAGCGTTGATATGCCCGGGGCCAACGTCCTGACTTTC. Its translation is CSVDMPGANVLTF.

This clonotype is classed as medium-sized. The rearrangement links TRBV12-3 or TRBV12-4 to TRBJ1-1, with TRBD1 as a possible D gene (5 bases). The V and J ends lost 2 bases and 7 bases respectively, with 14 bases between them. The CDR3 contains 14 residues. Here the CDR3 reads CASSLRLGANEAFF. For the CDR3, the DNA is TGTGCCAGCAGTTTACGACTAGGGGCAAATGAAGCTTTCTTT.

This clonotype is categorized as medium-sized (0.01 to 0.1%). The chain uses TRBV5-1 and TRBJ2-3, with 7 bases lining up with TRBD2. CDR1 is SGHRS and CDR2 is YFSETQ in the germline V gene. Trimming took 0 bases from V and 2 from J; bases not matched to a gene: 6. CDR3 length: 16 amino acids. CDR3 residues: CASSLGVSGYTDTQYF. The CDR3, as DNA: TGCGCCAGCAGCTTGGGGGTTAGCGGGTACACAGATACGCAGTATTTT.